The following is a TCR beta chain sequence with its context. The sample has other DNA sequences that encode this CDR3 too. The entry originates in a study of shared clonotypes between healthy human individuals. Clones were sequenced by immunoSEQ multiplex PCR, and TCRdb holds only the in-frame ones, with some missing. Of roughly 1,500,000 clones detected, 98% appear once; the ten largest clones hold approximately 0.45%. Both subsets, CD45RA+ naive and CD45RA-negative memory, were split from the CD4+ cells. The germline V gene has CDR1 SGHRS and CDR2 YFSETQ. Trimming removed 4 bases from V and 5 bases from J, with 4 bases in between. This CDR3 is 11 amino acids long.

The gene calls are TRBV5-1 and TRBJ2-1; D call uncertain. The receptor's source is a man aged 25-40 years in good health. The source material was naive CD4+ T cells sorted from blood. Subset meaning: CD45RA+ positively selected. This CDR3 reads CASSPDNEQFF. The CDR3 DNA reads TGCGCCAGCAGCCCGGACAATGAGCAGTTCTTC.